The clone carrying this T cell receptor (beta chain) was detected a few times. This sample was included in a study of cytomegalovirus exposure and HLA in healthy donors. Clones were sequenced by immunoSEQ multiplex PCR, and TCRdb holds only the in-frame ones, with some missing. The sample contains about 130,000 clones, 80% to 90% of which appear only once. Trimming at V came to 4 bases and at J to 3 bases, leaving 5 bases not matched to a gene. The CDR3 covers 15 residues. Germline loops: CDR1 SGHTA, CDR2 FQGNSA. The chain joins TRBV7-2 to TRBJ1-2, with TRBD1 matching 10 bases. Sequenced: PBMCs. This TCR came from a woman aged 18-35 years in good health and CMV-seronegative. The CDR3 sequence is CASSYDRGRDYGYTF. CDR3 nucleotide sequence: TGTGCCAGCAGCTACGACAGGGGGCGCGACTATGGCTACACCTTC.